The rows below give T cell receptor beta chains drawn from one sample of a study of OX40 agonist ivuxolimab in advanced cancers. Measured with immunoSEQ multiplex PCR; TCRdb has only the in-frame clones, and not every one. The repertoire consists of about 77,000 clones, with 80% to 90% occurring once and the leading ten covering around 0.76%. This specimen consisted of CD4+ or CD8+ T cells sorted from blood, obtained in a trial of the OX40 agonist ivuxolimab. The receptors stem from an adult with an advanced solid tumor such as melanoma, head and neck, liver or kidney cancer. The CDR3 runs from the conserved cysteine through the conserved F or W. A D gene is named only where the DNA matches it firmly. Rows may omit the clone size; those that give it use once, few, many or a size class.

CDR3 protein: CSVQDRAAYEQYF
CDR3 DNA: TGCAGCGTCCAGGACAGGGCGGCCTACGAGCAGTACTTC
J gene: TRBJ2-7
D gene: TRBD1
clone size: -
V gene: TRBV29-1

CDR3 protein: CASSLGDRDTEKLFF
CDR3 DNA: TGTGCCAGCAGCTTGGGAGACAGGGATACTGAAAAACTGTTTTTT
J gene: TRBJ1-4
D gene: TRBD1
clone size: -
V gene: TRBV5-8

CDR3 protein: CASSLRQASGYTF
CDR3 DNA: TGTGCCAGCAGCCTAAGGCAAGCCTCCGGCTACACCTTC
J gene: TRBJ1-2
D gene: -
clone size: -
V gene: TRBV6-5

CDR3 protein: CAWSVRRLEAFF
CDR3 DNA: TGTGCCTGGAGTGTACGACGCTTAGAAGCTTTCTTT
J gene: TRBJ1-1
D gene: -
clone size: -
V gene: TRBV30

CDR3 protein: CAWERGEATQYF
CDR3 DNA: TGTGCCTGGGAGCGGGGGGAAGCTACCCAGTACTTC
J gene: TRBJ2-5
D gene: TRBD2
clone size: -
V gene: TRBV30

CDR3 protein: CASSYSDGFNYGYTF
CDR3 DNA: TGTGCCAGCAGTTACTCGGACGGATTTAACTATGGCTACACCTTC
J gene: TRBJ1-2
D gene: -
clone size: -
V gene: TRBV6-5

CDR3 protein: CASSIRQGDTEAFF
CDR3 DNA: TGTGCCAGCAGTATTCGACAGGGTGACACTGAAGCTTTCTTT
J gene: TRBJ1-1
D gene: TRBD1
clone size: -
V gene: TRBV2

CDR3 protein: CASSLGGQETQYF
CDR3 DNA: TGCGCCAGCAGCTTAGGGGGCCAAGAGACCCAGTACTTC
J gene: TRBJ2-5
D gene: -
clone size: -
V gene: TRBV5-1

CDR3 protein: CASSGTSGISYEQYF
CDR3 DNA: TGTGCCAGCAGCGGGACTAGCGGGATCTCCTACGAGCAGTACTTC
J gene: TRBJ2-7
D gene: TRBD2
clone size: -
V gene: TRBV5-4

CDR3 protein: CALREAGGGETQYF
CDR3 DNA: TGTGCCCTAAGGGAAGCGGGGGGCGGAGAGACCCAGTACTTC
J gene: TRBJ2-5
D gene: TRBD2
clone size: -
V gene: TRBV5-3

CDR3 protein: CASSLGTGAGQPQHF
CDR3 DNA: TGCGCCAGCAGCTTGGGGACAGGGGCTGGTCAGCCCCAGCATTTT
J gene: TRBJ1-5
D gene: TRBD1
clone size: -
V gene: TRBV5-1

CDR3 protein: CASSSLTGVGSYNEQFF
CDR3 DNA: TGTGCCAGCTCATCACTAACAGGTGTGGGCTCCTACAATGAGCAGTTCTTC
J gene: TRBJ2-1
D gene: -
clone size: -
V gene: TRBV18

CDR3 protein: CASREGRGLYGYTF
CDR3 DNA: TGTGCCAGCAGGGAGGGCAGGGGGTTATATGGCTACACCTTC
J gene: TRBJ1-2
D gene: TRBD1
clone size: once
V gene: TRBV2

CDR3 protein: CASSLAASGGTATQYF
CDR3 DNA: TGCGCCAGCAGCTTGGCGGCTAGCGGGGGGACCGCGACCCAGTACTTC
J gene: TRBJ2-5
D gene: TRBD2
clone size: -
V gene: TRBV5-1

CDR3 protein: CASRRTVTTYEQYF
CDR3 DNA: TGTGCCAGCAGGCGGACAGTTACTACCTACGAGCAGTACTTC
J gene: TRBJ2-7
D gene: -
clone size: -
V gene: TRBV6-6

CDR3 protein: CASSRQLAGVYNEQFF
CDR3 DNA: TGCGCCAGCAGCCGCCAACTAGCGGGAGTCTACAATGAGCAGTTCTTC
J gene: TRBJ2-1
D gene: TRBD2
clone size: -
V gene: TRBV4-3

CDR3 protein: CASSGGQDTRSTQYF
CDR3 DNA: TGTGCCAGCAGCGGGGGACAGGATACAAGATCGACCCAGTACTTC
J gene: TRBJ2-5
D gene: TRBD1
clone size: -
V gene: TRBV2

CDR3 protein: CASSRQGLTVSGNTIYF
CDR3 DNA: TGCGCCAGCAGCCGGCAGGGGCTTACAGTCTCTGGAAACACCATATATTTT
J gene: TRBJ1-3
D gene: -
clone size: -
V gene: TRBV4-1

CDR3 protein: CASSLKGPRDSPLHF
CDR3 DNA: TGTGCCAGCAGCTTGAAGGGACCGAGGGATTCACCCCTCCACTTT
J gene: TRBJ1-6
D gene: -
clone size: -
V gene: TRBV7-2

CDR3 protein: CASRDRVSYEQYF
CDR3 DNA: TGTGCCAGCCGGGACAGGGTAAGCTACGAGCAGTACTTC
J gene: TRBJ2-7
D gene: TRBD1
clone size: -
V gene: TRBV19

CDR3 protein: CASSYSRDNSEYF
CDR3 DNA: TGTGCCAGCAGTTACTCCCGGGACAACTCTGAGTACTTC
J gene: TRBJ2-4
D gene: -
clone size: -
V gene: TRBV6-5

CDR3 protein: CASSGAGYNEQFF
CDR3 DNA: TGCGCCAGCAGTGGAGCAGGTTACAATGAGCAGTTCTTC
J gene: TRBJ2-1
D gene: -
clone size: -
V gene: TRBV10-1

CDR3 protein: CASSFPGTSASGQYF
CDR3 DNA: TGTGCCAGCAGTTTCCCCGGGACTAGCGCATCAGGGCAGTACTTC
J gene: TRBJ2-7
D gene: TRBD2
clone size: -
V gene: TRBV28

CDR3 protein: CASSEGRGRRQYF
CDR3 DNA: TGTGCCAGCAGTGAAGGGAGGGGGCGCAGGCAGTACTTC
J gene: TRBJ2-7
D gene: -
clone size: once
V gene: TRBV6-1

CDR3 protein: CATSRDRAATEAFF
CDR3 DNA: TGTGCCACCAGCAGAGACAGGGCGGCCACTGAAGCTTTCTTT
J gene: TRBJ1-1
D gene: -
clone size: -
V gene: TRBV15

CDR3 protein: CASRDIGKNQPQHF
CDR3 DNA: TGCGCCAGCCGCGACATAGGAAAGAATCAGCCCCAGCATTTT
J gene: TRBJ1-5
D gene: -
clone size: -
V gene: TRBV4-1

CDR3 protein: CASSETITFEAFF
CDR3 DNA: TGTGCCAGCAGTGAAACAATAACTTTTGAAGCTTTCTTT
J gene: TRBJ1-1
D gene: -
clone size: -
V gene: TRBV2

CDR3 protein: CASSFETGFGNQPQHF
CDR3 DNA: TGTGCCAGCAGTTTCGAGACGGGGTTCGGGAATCAGCCCCAGCATTTT
J gene: TRBJ1-5
D gene: -
clone size: -
V gene: TRBV6-5

CDR3 protein: CASSYSTGRWGYTF
CDR3 DNA: TGTGCCAGCAGTTACTCGACGGGACGCTGGGGCTACACCTTC
J gene: TRBJ1-2
D gene: -
clone size: once
V gene: TRBV6-6

CDR3 protein: CASSSGGSYEQYF
CDR3 DNA: TGTGCCAGCAGCTCGGGGGGGTCCTACGAGCAGTACTTC
J gene: TRBJ2-7
D gene: TRBD2
clone size: -
V gene: TRBV5-6

CDR3 protein: CAWSPGLKGGDTQYF
CDR3 DNA: TGTGCCTGGAGTCCAGGCCTTAAGGGGGGAGATACGCAGTATTTT
J gene: TRBJ2-3
D gene: -
clone size: -
V gene: TRBV30

CDR3 protein: CASSHRVGGKDYQPQHF
CDR3 DNA: TGTGCCAGCAGCCACCGGGTCGGGGGGAAAGACTATCAGCCCCAGCATTTT
J gene: TRBJ1-5
D gene: -
clone size: -
V gene: TRBV5-6

CDR3 protein: CASSYPPGQGADTQYF
CDR3 DNA: TGTGCCAGCAGTTACCCACCGGGACAGGGGGCGGATACGCAGTATTTT
J gene: TRBJ2-3
D gene: TRBD1
clone size: -
V gene: TRBV6-5

CDR3 protein: CASSQQQEWGYGYTF
CDR3 DNA: TGCGCCAGCAGCCAACAACAGGAGTGGGGGTATGGCTACACCTTC
J gene: TRBJ1-2
D gene: -
clone size: -
V gene: TRBV4-3

CDR3 protein: CASSLEGGHEKLFF
CDR3 DNA: TGTGCCAGCAGCTTGGAGGGGGGACATGAAAAACTGTTTTTT
J gene: TRBJ1-4
D gene: -
clone size: -
V gene: TRBV5-5

CDR3 protein: CASSLGGAGQPQHF
CDR3 DNA: TGTGCCAGTAGTTTAGGGGGCGCGGGTCAGCCCCAGCATTTT
J gene: TRBJ1-5
D gene: TRBD1
clone size: many
V gene: TRBV19

CDR3 protein: CASSDPKGRLNSGANVLTF
CDR3 DNA: TGTGCCAGCAGCGATCCAAAAGGACGGCTCAACTCTGGGGCCAACGTCCTGACTTTC
J gene: TRBJ2-6
D gene: -
clone size: -
V gene: TRBV5-4

CDR3 protein: CASRRDSTDTQYF
CDR3 DNA: TGTGCCAGTAGGAGGGACAGCACAGATACGCAGTATTTT
J gene: TRBJ2-3
D gene: -
clone size: -
V gene: TRBV19

CDR3 protein: CASSQDQTSGRAHEQYF
CDR3 DNA: TGCGCCAGCAGCCAAGATCAGACTAGCGGGAGGGCCCACGAGCAGTACTTC
J gene: TRBJ2-7
D gene: TRBD2
clone size: -
V gene: TRBV4-1

CDR3 protein: CASSLSGDLPEKREKLFF
CDR3 DNA: TGTGCCAGCAGCTTAAGCGGGGACTTGCCGGAAAAGCGAGAAAAACTGTTTTTT
J gene: TRBJ1-4
D gene: -
clone size: -
V gene: TRBV7-8

CDR3 protein: CASSPRQGGNEQFF
CDR3 DNA: TGTGCCAGCAGCCCCCGACAGGGGGGCAATGAGCAGTTCTTC
J gene: TRBJ2-1
D gene: TRBD1
clone size: few
V gene: TRBV7-2